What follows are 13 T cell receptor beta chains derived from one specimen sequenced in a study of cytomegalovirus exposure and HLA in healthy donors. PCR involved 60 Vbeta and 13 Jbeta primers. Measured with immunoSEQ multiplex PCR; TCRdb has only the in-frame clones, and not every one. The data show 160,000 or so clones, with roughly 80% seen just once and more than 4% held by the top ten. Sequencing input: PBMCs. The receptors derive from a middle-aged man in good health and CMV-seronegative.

DNA of the CDR3: TGTGCCAGCAGCCAGGGACAGGTCTACGAGCAGTACTTC. It yields the protein CASSQGQVYEQYF. This chain uses TRBV5-4 with TRBJ2-7; TRBD1 agrees at 8 bases. V was pared by 4 bases and J by 3 bases, with 3 bases of the junction left unmatched. Germline CDR1 and CDR2: SGHNT and YYREEE (reference sequence). The CDR3 contains 13 residues.

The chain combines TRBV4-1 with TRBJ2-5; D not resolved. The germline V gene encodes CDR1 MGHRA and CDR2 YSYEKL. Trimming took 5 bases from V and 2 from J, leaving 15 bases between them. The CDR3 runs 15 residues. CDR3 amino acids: CASSGRQVIQETQYF. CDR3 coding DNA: TGCGCCAGCAGCGGTCGGCAGGTGATACAAGAGACCCAGTACTTC.

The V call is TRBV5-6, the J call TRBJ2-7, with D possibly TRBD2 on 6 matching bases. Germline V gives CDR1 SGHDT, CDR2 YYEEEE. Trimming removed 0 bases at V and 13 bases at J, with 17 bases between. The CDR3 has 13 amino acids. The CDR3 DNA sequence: TGTGCCAGCAGCTTGGGTGTACAGAGGGGAGGTTACTTC. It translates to CASSLGVQRGGYF.

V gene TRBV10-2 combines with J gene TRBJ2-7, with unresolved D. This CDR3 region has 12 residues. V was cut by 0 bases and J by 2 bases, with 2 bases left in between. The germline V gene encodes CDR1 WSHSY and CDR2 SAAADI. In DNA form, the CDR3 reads TGCGCCAGCAGTGAGTCCACCTACGAGCAGTACTTC. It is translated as CASSESTYEQYF.

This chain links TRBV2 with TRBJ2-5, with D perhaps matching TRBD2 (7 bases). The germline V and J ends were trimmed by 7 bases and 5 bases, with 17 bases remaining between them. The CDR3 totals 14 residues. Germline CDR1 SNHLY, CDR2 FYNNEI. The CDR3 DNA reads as TGTGCCAGCACGAGGGAGGGGGTACGCGAGACCCAGTACTTC. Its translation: CASTREGVRETQYF.

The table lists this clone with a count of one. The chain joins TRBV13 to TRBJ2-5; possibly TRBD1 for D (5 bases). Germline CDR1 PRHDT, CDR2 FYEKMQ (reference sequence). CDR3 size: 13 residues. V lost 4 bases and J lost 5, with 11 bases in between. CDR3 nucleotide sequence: TGTGCCAGCAGCTCGGCAGGGTGGGAGACCCAGTACTTC. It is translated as CASSSAGWETQYF.

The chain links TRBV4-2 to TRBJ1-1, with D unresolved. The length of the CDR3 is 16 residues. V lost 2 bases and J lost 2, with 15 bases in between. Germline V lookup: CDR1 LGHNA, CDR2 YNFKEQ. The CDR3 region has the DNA TGTGCCAGCAGCCAATGGGTTGAAATACTAAACACTGAAGCTTTCTTT. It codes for CASSQWVEILNTEAFF.

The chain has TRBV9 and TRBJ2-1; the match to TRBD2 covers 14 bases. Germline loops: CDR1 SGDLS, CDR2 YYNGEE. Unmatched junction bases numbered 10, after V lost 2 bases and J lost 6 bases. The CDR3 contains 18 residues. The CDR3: CASSVDLGLAGGFNEQFF. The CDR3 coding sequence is TGTGCCAGCAGCGTTGACCTCGGACTAGCGGGGGGCTTCAATGAGCAGTTCTTC.

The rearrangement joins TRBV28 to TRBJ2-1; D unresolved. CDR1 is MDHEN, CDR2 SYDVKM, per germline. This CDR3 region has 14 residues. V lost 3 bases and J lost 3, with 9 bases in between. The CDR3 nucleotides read TGTGCCAGCAGTTTTCGGCTAGACTACAATGAGCAGTTCTTC. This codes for CASSFRLDYNEQFF.

The CDR3 spells CASGQGGEANVLTF. The CDR3 DNA is TGTGCCAGCGGACAGGGTGGGGAGGCCAACGTCCTGACTTTC. The chain couples TRBV7-3 to TRBJ2-6; 8 bases align to TRBD1. The length of the CDR3 is 14 residues. Germline V gives CDR1 SGHTA, CDR2 FQGTGA. Trimming took 8 bases from V and 6 from J; bases not matched to a gene: 6.

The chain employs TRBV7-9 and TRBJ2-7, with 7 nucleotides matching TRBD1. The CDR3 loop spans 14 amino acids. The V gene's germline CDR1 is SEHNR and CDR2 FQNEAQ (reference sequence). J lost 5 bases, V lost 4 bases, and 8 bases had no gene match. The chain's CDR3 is CASSSQGLGNEQYF. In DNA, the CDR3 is TGTGCCAGCAGCTCACAGGGGTTGGGAAACGAGCAGTACTTC.

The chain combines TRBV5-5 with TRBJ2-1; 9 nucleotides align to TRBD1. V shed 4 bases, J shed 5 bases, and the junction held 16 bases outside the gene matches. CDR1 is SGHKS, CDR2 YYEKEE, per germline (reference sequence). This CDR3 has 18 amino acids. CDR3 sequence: CASSLQESGTGNHNEQFF. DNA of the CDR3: TGTGCCAGCAGCCTCCAAGAGTCTGGGACAGGGAACCACAATGAGCAGTTCTTC.

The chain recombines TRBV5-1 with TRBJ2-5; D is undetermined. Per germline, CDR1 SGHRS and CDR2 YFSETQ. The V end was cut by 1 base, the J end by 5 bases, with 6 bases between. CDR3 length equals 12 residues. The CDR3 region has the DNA TGCGCCAGCAGCTTGATCCGTGAGACCCAGTACTTC. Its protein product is CASSLIRETQYF.